The 21 T cell receptor beta chains listed next were all sequenced from one sample in a study of blood T cell repertoires in COVID-19. Profiling relied on immunoSEQ multiplex PCR, and the TCRdb table lists in-frame clones only, not all of them. In the table there are roughly 100,000 clones, 90% to 95% of which are singletons. What was sequenced was peripheral blood. These receptors all come from a human donor with active COVID-19. The donor label of this sample is uncertain.

The chain employs TRBV21-1 and TRBJ2-4; TRBD2 is the table's D call, not checked against the DNA. TRBV21-1 is a listed pseudogene. The CDR3 has 17 amino acids. The DNA for the CDR3 is TGTGCCAGCAGCAAAGCATCGCAGACTCTAGCCAAAAACATTCAGTACTTC. Its translation is CASSKASQTLAKNIQYF.

As to this clone: A junction end diverges from the germline sequence, so it may reflect a read error. This chain uses TRBV5-1 with TRBJ2-1, with 12 bases matching TRBD2. The V gene's germline CDR1 is SGHRS and CDR2 YFSETQ. This CDR3 contains 17 residues. CDR3 coding DNA: TGCACCAGCAGCCCTAGACTAGCGGGGGTAATTTACAATGAGCAGTTCTTC. Its translation: CTSSPRLAGVIYNEQFF.

V usage is TRBV19 and J usage is TRBJ2-7, with D perhaps TRBD2 (5 bases). Germline V lookup: CDR1 LNHDA, CDR2 SQIVND (reference sequence). The CDR3 has 12 amino acids. Trimming took off 6 bases at V and 7 bases at J, with 13 bases between the two ends. The CDR3 sequence is CASSVSGTEQYF. In DNA form, the CDR3 reads TGTGCCAGTAGCGTTTCGGGAACGGAGCAGTACTTC.

V and J are TRBV9 and TRBJ2-5, with D possibly being TRBD1 (6 bases). The CDR3 runs 15 residues. Trimming cost V 0 bases and J 2 bases, with 11 bases left between them. Germline values: CDR1 SGDLS, CDR2 YYNGEE. DNA for the CDR3: TGTGCCAGCAGCGTAGTGGGGGCCCGGCAAGAGACCCAGTACTTC. Encoded protein: CASSVVGARQETQYF.

The J gene is TRBJ2-5, the V gene TRBV9; 9 bases match TRBD1. The CDR3 loop spans 15 amino acids. The germline CDR1 and CDR2 sequences are SGDLS and YYNGEE. V gave up 4 bases and J gave up 5 bases; unmatched junction bases: 9. CDR3 bases: TGTGCCAGCAGCATCCGGGACAGGGCGTCGGAGACCCAGTACTTC. Translation: CASSIRDRASETQYF.

The chain joins TRBV7-6 to TRBJ1-2; D is ambiguous. Trimming left V 0 bases short and J 0 bases short, with 8 bases between. The CDR3 is 15 amino acids. Germline V gene data show CDR1 as SGHVS and CDR2 as FNYEAQ. CDR3 nucleotides: TGTGCCAGCAGCTTAGCGGCAGGTCCTAACTATGGCTACACCTTC. Amino acids: CASSLAAGPNYGYTF.

This chain connects TRBV7-8 to TRBJ2-5; TRBD1 matches 12 bases. V dropped 2 bases and J dropped 5; count of bases not matched to a gene: 9. Germline CDR1 is SGHVS and CDR2 is FQNEAQ. The CDR3 totals 17 residues. The DNA for the CDR3 is TGTGCCAGCAGCTTATCCCTGGGACAGGGGGCGCGTGAGACCCAGTACTTC. Amino acid sequence: CASSLSLGQGARETQYF.

V gene TRBV9 combines with J gene TRBJ2-2, with TRBD2 as a possible D gene (6 bases). The CDR3 has 15 residues. Germline V lookup: CDR1 SGDLS, CDR2 YYNGEE. The V end was cut by 0 bases, the J end by 4 bases, with 10 bases between. CDR3 DNA sequence: TGTGCCAGCAGCGTAGGGGGGGTAGGCACCGGGGAGCTGTTTTTT. Protein product: CASSVGGVGTGELFF.

V usage is TRBV6-1 and J usage is TRBJ1-6; 11 nucleotides align to TRBD1. Looked up from germline, CDR1 is MNHNS and CDR2 is SASEGT. With V trimmed by 4 bases and J by 7 bases, 9 bases remained unmatched. There are 17 residues in the CDR3. The CDR3 here is CASSALIGQGANSPLHF. The CDR3, as DNA: TGTGCCAGCAGTGCCCTGATCGGACAGGGGGCCAATTCACCCCTCCACTTT.

The chain links TRBV7-2 to TRBJ1-5; no definite D call. Germline V gives CDR1 SGHTA, CDR2 FQGNSA. The CDR3 covers 14 residues. V dropped 5 bases and J dropped 0 bases, with 8 bases sitting between them. CDR3 residues: CASSTTHSNQPQHF. In nucleotides, the CDR3 is TGTGCCAGCAGCACAACACATAGCAATCAGCCCCAGCATTTT.

This clone was counted a single time. The chain couples TRBV19 to TRBJ2-7, with 8 bases identical to TRBD1. After removal of 6 bases from V and 2 bases from J, the junction contained 12 bases not matched to a gene. In germline, CDR1 is LNHDA, CDR2 SQIVND (reference sequence). The CDR3 sequence is 16 residues long. The CDR3 region has the DNA TGTGCCAGTAGCCGAAAGGGGACAGGTAAAACCTACGAGCAGTACTTC. Protein product: CASSRKGTGKTYEQYF. Complete variable domain (other parts from reference TRBV19 and TRBJ2-7): DGGITQSPKYLFRKEGQNVTLSCEQNLNHDAMYWYRQDPGQGLRLIYYSQIVNDFQKGDIAEGYSVSREKKESFPLTVTSAQKNPTAFYLCASSRKGTGKTYEQYFGPGTRLTVT.

This clone was detected only once. The V gene is TRBV19, the J gene TRBJ1-6, with D tentatively TRBD1 (6 bases). CDR1 is LNHDA and CDR2 is SQIVND in the germline V gene (reference sequence). V was shortened by 10 bases and J by 10 bases, with 20 bases between the two germline ends. The CDR3 extends over 14 amino acids. The CDR3 nucleotides read TGTGCCACCAGACAGGAAAGTCACGACTCACCCCTCCACTTT. It codes for CATRQESHDSPLHF.

This clone was found once. V is TRBV6-6 and J is TRBJ1-2; tentative D call: TRBD1 (5 bases). CDR3 length: 14 residues. V was pared by 2 bases and J by 3 bases, with 10 bases between. Germline V CDR1 and CDR2: MNHNY, SVGAGI (reference sequence). The CDR3 protein is CASSYRGADYGYTF. In nucleotides, the CDR3 is TGTGCCAGCAGTTACAGGGGCGCGGACTATGGCTACACCTTC.

CDR3 in amino acids: CASSYRTARTWPQHF. For the CDR3, the DNA is TGTGCCAGCAGTTATAGGACAGCCAGGACGTGGCCCCAGCATTTT. The chain is built from TRBV28 and TRBJ1-5; a possible D gene is TRBD1 (6 bases). Germline V gene data show CDR1 as MDHEN and CDR2 as SYDVKM. The CDR3 is 15 amino acids. V lost 4 bases and J lost 9, with 19 bases in between.

J is TRBJ1-2 and V is TRBV2, with 7 nucleotides matching TRBD1. V dropped 6 bases and J dropped 5; count of bases not matched to a gene: 12. Per germline, CDR1 SNHLY and CDR2 FYNNEI. The CDR3 is 15 residues long. CDR3 region: CASRIAGGRGYGYTF. The CDR3 DNA follows: TGTGCCAGCAGGATCGCAGGGGGAAGGGGGTATGGCTACACCTTC. Together with reference TRBV2 and TRBJ1-2, the CDR3 gives the full variable domain: EPEVTQTPSHQVTQMGQEVILRCVPISNHLYFYWYRQILGQKVEFLVSFYNNEISEKSEIFDDQFSVERPDGSNFTLKIRSTKLEDSAMYFCASRIAGGRGYGYTFGSGTRLTVV.

This chain connects TRBV7-9 to TRBJ2-7; D not certain. V was shortened by 5 bases and J by 8 bases, with 10 bases between the two germline ends. The CDR3 has 11 residues. Germline CDR1 SEHNR, CDR2 FQNEAQ (reference sequence). CDR3 nucleotides: TGTGCCAGCAGCGAAAGCGACCAGCAGTACTTC. It specifies CASSESDQQYF.

The gene calls are TRBV5-1 and TRBJ2-1, with 9 nucleotides matching TRBD2. With V trimmed by 4 bases and J by 6 bases, 11 bases remained unmatched. Germline CDR1 is SGHRS and CDR2 is YFSETQ. The CDR3 is made up of 16 amino acids. The CDR3 sequence is CASSRLPSGEFNEQFF. The DNA for the CDR3 is TGCGCCAGCAGCAGACTCCCTAGCGGGGAGTTCAATGAGCAGTTCTTC.

CDR3 protein: CASSQDRGIYGYTF. The CDR3, as DNA: TGCGCCAGCAGCCAAGACAGGGGAATCTATGGCTACACCTTC. The chain links TRBV4-3 to TRBJ1-2; TRBD1 is a possible D gene (6 bases). V was shortened by 0 bases and J by 4 bases, with 9 bases between the two germline ends. The germline CDR1 and CDR2 sequences are LGHNA and YSLEER. The CDR3 length is 14 residues.

V is TRBV7-3 and J is TRBJ1-1; D uncertain. The CDR3 runs to 13 residues. The V end was cut by 2 bases, the J end by 1 base, with 5 bases between. Germline CDR1 SGHTA, CDR2 FQGTGA. In nucleotides, the CDR3 is TGTGCCAGCAGCTTATCCAGGAACACTGAAGCTTTCTTT. This encodes CASSLSRNTEAFF.

The chain uses TRBV5-1 and TRBJ1-1, with 7 nucleotides matching TRBD1. This CDR3 spans 15 amino acids. V lost 0 bases to trimming and J lost 6 bases; unmatched junction nucleotides: 8. The germline V gene encodes CDR1 SGHRS and CDR2 YFSETQ. CDR3 sequence reads: CASSLVGGADPEAFF. As DNA, the CDR3 is TGCGCCAGCAGCTTGGTAGGGGGCGCGGACCCTGAAGCTTTCTTT.

The rearrangement links TRBV5-6 to TRBJ1-1; 7 bases line up with TRBD1. With 0 bases clipped from V and 3 bases from J, the junction kept 8 bases outside the gene matches. CDR3 size: 16 residues. The germline V gene encodes CDR1 SGHDT and CDR2 YYEEEE. The CDR3 DNA reads TGTGCCAGCAGCTTGGGAACAGGGGTTGCGTACACTGAAGCTTTCTTT. It encodes CASSLGTGVAYTEAFF.